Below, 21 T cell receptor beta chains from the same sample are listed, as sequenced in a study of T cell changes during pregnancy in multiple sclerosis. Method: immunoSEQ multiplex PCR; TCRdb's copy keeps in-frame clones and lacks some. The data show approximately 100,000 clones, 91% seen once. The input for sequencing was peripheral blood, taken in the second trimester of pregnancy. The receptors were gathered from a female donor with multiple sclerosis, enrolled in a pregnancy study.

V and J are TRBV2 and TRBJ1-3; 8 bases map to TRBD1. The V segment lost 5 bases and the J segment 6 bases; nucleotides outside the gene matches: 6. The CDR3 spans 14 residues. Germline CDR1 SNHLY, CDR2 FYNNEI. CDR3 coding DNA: TGTGCCAGCAGTCAAGACAGGGGCACAAACACCATATATTTT. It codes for CASSQDRGTNTIYF.

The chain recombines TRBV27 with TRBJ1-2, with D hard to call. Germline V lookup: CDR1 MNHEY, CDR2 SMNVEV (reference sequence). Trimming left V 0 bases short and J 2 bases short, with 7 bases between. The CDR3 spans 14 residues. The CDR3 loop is CASSLSPRNYGYTF. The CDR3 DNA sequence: TGTGCCAGCAGTTTATCGCCTAGGAACTATGGCTACACCTTC.

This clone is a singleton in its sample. The CDR3 here is CASRGRDNLEQYF. For the CDR3, the DNA is TGTGCCAGCCGCGGGAGGGACAACCTCGAGCAGTACTTC. V gene TRBV27 combines with J gene TRBJ2-7; 9 bases agree with TRBD2. The CDR3 loop spans 13 amino acids. In germline, CDR1 is MNHEY, CDR2 SMNVEV (reference sequence). After removal of 8 bases from V and 6 bases from J, the junction contained 8 bases not matched to a gene.

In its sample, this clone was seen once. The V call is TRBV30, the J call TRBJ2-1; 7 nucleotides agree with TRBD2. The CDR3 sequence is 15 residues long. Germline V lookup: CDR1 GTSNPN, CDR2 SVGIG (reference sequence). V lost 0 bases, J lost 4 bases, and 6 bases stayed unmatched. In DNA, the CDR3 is TGTGCCTGGAGTGTTACAGCGGGATATTACAATGAGCAGTTCTTC. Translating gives CAWSVTAGYYNEQFF.

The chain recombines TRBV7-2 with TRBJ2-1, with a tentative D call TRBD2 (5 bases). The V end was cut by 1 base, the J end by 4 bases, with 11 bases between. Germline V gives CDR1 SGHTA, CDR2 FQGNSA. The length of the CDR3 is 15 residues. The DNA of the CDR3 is TGTGCCAGCAGCTTAGTTGGCGGGCGTTACAATGAGCAGTTCTTC. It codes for CASSLVGGRYNEQFF.

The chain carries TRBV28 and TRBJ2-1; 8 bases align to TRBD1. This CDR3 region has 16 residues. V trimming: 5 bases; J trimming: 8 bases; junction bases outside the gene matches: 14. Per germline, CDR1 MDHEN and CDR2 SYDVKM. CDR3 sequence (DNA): TGTGCCAGCAGTGTGTTCCAGGGGGCCTTGGCAGATGAGCAGTTCTTC. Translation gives CASSVFQGALADEQFF.

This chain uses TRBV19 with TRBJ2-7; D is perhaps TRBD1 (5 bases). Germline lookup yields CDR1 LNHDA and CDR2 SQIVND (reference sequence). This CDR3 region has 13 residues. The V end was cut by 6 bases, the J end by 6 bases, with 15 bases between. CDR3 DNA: TGTGCCAGTAGAGACCCCCAGGGATCCGAGCAGTACTTC. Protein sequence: CASRDPQGSEQYF.

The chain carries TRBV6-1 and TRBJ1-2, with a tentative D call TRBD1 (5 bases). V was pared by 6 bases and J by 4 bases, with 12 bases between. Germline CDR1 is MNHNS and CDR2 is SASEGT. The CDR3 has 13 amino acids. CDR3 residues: CASRGGTFYGYTF. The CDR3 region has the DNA TGTGCCAGCAGGGGAGGGACCTTCTATGGCTACACCTTC.

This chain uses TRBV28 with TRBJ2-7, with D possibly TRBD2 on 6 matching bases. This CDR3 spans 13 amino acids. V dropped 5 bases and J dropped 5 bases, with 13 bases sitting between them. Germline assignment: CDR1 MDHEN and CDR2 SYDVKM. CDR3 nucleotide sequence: TGTGCCAGCAGTCCCTCGGGACTGAACGAGCAGTACTTC. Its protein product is CASSPSGLNEQYF.

The CDR3 loop reads CASSSRASSSYEQYF. The CDR3 nucleotides read TGTGCCAGCAGCTCCAGGGCGTCCTCCTCCTACGAGCAGTACTTC. The chain links TRBV7-2 to TRBJ2-7, with D possibly TRBD1 on 5 matching bases. Trimming pared 4 bases from V and 0 bases from J, leaving 13 bases between. Germline values: CDR1 SGHTA, CDR2 FQGNSA. The CDR3 sequence is 15 residues long.

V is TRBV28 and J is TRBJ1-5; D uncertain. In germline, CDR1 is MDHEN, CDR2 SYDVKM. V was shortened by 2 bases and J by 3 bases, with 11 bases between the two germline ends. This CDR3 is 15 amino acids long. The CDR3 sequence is CASSLGGNTNQPQHF. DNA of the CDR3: TGTGCCAGCAGTTTAGGAGGGAACACCAATCAGCCCCAGCATTTT. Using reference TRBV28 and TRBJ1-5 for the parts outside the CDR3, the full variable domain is DVKVTQSSRYLVKRTGEKVFLECVQDMDHENMFWYRQDPGLGLRLIYFSYDVKMKEKGDIPEGYSVSREKKERFSLILESASTNQTSMYLCASSLGGNTNQPQHFGDGTRLSIL.

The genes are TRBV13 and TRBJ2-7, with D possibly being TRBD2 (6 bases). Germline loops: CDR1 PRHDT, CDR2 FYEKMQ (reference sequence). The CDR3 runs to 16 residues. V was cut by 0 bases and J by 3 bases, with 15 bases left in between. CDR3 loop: CASSLGAGLGGYEQYF. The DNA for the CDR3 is TGTGCCAGCAGCTTAGGCGCTGGGTTGGGGGGCTACGAGCAGTACTTC.

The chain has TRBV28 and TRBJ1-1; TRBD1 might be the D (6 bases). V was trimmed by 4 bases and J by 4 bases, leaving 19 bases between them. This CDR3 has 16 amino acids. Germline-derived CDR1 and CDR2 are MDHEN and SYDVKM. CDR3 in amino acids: CASSYPLKGGSTEAFF. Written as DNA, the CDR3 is TGTGCCAGCAGTTACCCCCTGAAGGGGGGGAGCACTGAAGCTTTCTTT.

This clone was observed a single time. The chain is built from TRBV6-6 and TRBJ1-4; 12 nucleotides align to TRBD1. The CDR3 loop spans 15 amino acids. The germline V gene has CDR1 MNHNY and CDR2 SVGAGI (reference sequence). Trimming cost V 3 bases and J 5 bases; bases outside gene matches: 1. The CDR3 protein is CASSYGTGGNEKLFF. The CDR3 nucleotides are TGTGCCAGCAGTTATGGGACAGGGGGCAATGAAAAACTGTTTTTT.

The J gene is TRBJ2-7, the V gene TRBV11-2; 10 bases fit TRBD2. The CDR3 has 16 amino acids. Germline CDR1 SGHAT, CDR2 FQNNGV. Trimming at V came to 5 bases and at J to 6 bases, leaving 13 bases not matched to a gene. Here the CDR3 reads CASSREASGRGREQYF. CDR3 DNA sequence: TGTGCCAGCAGCCGGGAAGCTAGCGGGAGAGGTCGCGAGCAGTACTTC. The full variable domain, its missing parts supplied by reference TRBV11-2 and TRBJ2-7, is EAGVAQSPRYKIIEKRQSVAFWCNPISGHATLYWYQQILGQGPKLLIQFQNNGVVDDSQLPKDRFSAERLKGVDSTLKIQPAKLEDSAVYLCASSREASGRGREQYFGPGTRLTVT.

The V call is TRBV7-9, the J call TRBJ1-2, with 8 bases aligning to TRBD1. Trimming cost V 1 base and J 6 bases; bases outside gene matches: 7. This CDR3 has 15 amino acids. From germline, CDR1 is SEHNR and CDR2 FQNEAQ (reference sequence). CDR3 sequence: CASSLGVTGAHGYTF. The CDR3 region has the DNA TGTGCCAGCAGCTTAGGTGTGACAGGGGCACATGGCTACACCTTC.

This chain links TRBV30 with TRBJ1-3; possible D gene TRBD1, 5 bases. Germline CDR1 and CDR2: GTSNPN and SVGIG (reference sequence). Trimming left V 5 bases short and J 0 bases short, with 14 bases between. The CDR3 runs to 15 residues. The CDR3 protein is CAWVRDGSSGNTIYF. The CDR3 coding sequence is TGTGCCTGGGTTCGGGACGGGAGCTCTGGAAACACCATATATTTT. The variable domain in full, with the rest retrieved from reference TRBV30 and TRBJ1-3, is SQTIHQWPATLVQPVGSPLSLECTVEGTSNPNLYWYRQAAGRGLQLLFYSVGIGQISSEVPQNLSASRPQDRQFILSSKKLLLSDSGFYLCAWVRDGSSGNTIYFGEGSWLTVV.

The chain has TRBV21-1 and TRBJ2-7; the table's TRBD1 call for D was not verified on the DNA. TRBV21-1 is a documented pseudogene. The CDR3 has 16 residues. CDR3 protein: CASSKVGDRGRREQYF. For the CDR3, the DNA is TGTGCCAGCAGCAAAGTAGGGGACAGGGGGCGGCGGGAGCAGTACTTC.

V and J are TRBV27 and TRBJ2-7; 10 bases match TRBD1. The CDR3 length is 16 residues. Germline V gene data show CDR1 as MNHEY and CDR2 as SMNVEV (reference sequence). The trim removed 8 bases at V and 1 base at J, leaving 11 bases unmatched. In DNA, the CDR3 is TGTGCCAGCGGGAGAAACACGGGACAGGGGTCCTACGAGCAGTACTTC. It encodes CASGRNTGQGSYEQYF.

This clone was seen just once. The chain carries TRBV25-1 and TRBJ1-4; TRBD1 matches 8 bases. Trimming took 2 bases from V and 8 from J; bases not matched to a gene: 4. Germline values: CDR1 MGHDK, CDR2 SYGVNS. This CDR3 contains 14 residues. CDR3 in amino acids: CASSEDRGREKLFF. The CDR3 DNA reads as TGTGCCAGCAGTGAAGACAGGGGTCGGGAAAAACTGTTTTTT.

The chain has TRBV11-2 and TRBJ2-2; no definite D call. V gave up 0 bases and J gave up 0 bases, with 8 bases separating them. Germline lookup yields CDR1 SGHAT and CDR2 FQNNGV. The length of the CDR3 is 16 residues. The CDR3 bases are TGTGCCAGCAGCTTAGAGCAGTACACGAACACCGGGGAGCTGTTTTTT. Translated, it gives CASSLEQYTNTGELFF.